This passage covers 27 T cell receptor beta chains from one sample sequenced in a study of blood T cell repertoires in COVID-19. Clones were read by immunoSEQ multiplex PCR, and TCRdb kept only the in-frame ones, dropping some. The profile covers 90,000 to 100,000 clones, with around 88% appearing a single time and around 17% taken by the ten largest. Sequencing input: peripheral blood. These TCRs come from a woman aged 55-75 years with COVID-19, enrolled during active disease.

The chain links TRBV19 to TRBJ1-1; possible D gene TRBD1, 6 bases. The germline V and J ends were trimmed by 2 bases and 11 bases, with 12 bases remaining between them. There are 12 residues in the CDR3. CDR1 LNHDA and CDR2 SQIVND come from the germline V gene (reference sequence). In DNA, the CDR3 is TGTGCCAGTAGTATAACAGGGAGAGGGGCTTTCTTT. Translation: CASSITGRGAFF.

This chain connects TRBV30 to TRBJ1-1; D remains ambiguous. This CDR3 is built from 16 residues. Germline V gene sequence: CDR1 GTSNPN, CDR2 SVGIG (reference sequence). V shed 0 bases and J shed 6 bases, with 20 bases lying between them. CDR3 sequence (DNA): TGTGCCTGGAGTGTTGCGGTGCCCAGAAGGTATGCTGAAGCTTTCTTT. Its protein is CAWSVAVPRRYAEAFF.

The V and J genes are TRBV21-1 and TRBJ1-6; the DNA was not used to check the table's D call, TRBD1. TRBV21-1 corresponds to a pseudogene. The CDR3 covers 17 residues. This CDR3 reads CASSNFRGGPYNSPLHF. CDR3 nucleotides: TGTGCCAGCAGCAACTTTCGTGGGGGCCCCTATAATTCACCCCTCCACTTT.

This chain links TRBV19 with TRBJ2-3; TRBD1 aligns across 8 bases. Germline V gene data show CDR1 as LNHDA and CDR2 as SQIVND (reference sequence). The CDR3 covers 13 residues. The V gene end was trimmed by 5 bases and the J gene end by 13 bases; junction bases not matched to a gene: 11. CDR3 amino acids: CASSEQGAHDKYF. The CDR3 DNA follows: TGTGCCAGTAGTGAGCAGGGGGCCCATGATAAGTATTTT.

The chain carries TRBV27 and TRBJ2-1; D may be TRBD2 (6 bases). The CDR3 has 15 residues. Germline CDR1 and CDR2: MNHEY and SMNVEV (reference sequence). The ends were cut back, 2 bases at V and 6 bases at J, with 14 bases in the middle. The CDR3 DNA reads TGTGCCAGCAGTTTAACGGGAGCTGGCGGCAATGAGCAGTTCTTC. Its protein is CASSLTGAGGNEQFF.

The gene calls are TRBV5-1 and TRBJ2-7; 12 bases are shared with TRBD2. With V trimmed by 0 bases and J by 5 bases, 0 bases remained unmatched. CDR1 SGHRS and CDR2 YFSETQ come from the germline V gene. This CDR3 has 14 residues. CDR3: CASSLGTSGDEQYF. In nucleotides, the CDR3 is TGCGCCAGCAGCTTGGGGACTAGCGGGGACGAGCAGTACTTC.

The gene calls are TRBV6-6 and TRBJ1-1; TRBD1 aligns across 11 bases. Germline CDR1 MNHNY, CDR2 SVGAGI (reference sequence). V was clipped by 7 bases and J by 3 bases; unmatched bases: 7. CDR3 length equals 15 residues. CDR3: CASKPGQGADTEAFF. The CDR3 nucleotides are TGTGCCAGCAAACCCGGACAGGGGGCCGACACTGAAGCTTTCTTT.

V and J are TRBV10-3 and TRBJ1-2, with D maybe TRBD1 (5 bases). This CDR3 comprises 12 residues. Trimming cost V 10 bases and J 3 bases, with 12 bases left between them. CDR1 and CDR2 from the germline V gene are ENHRY and SYGVKD. The CDR3 here is CATRPGDYGYTF. The CDR3 coding sequence is TGTGCCACCCGTCCGGGGGACTATGGCTACACCTTC.

The chain is built from TRBV7-2 and TRBJ2-1, with 7 positions matching TRBD1. The CDR3 sequence is 15 residues long. V lost 1 base, J lost 3 bases, and 3 bases stayed unmatched. In germline, CDR1 is SGHTA, CDR2 FQGNSA. CDR3 amino acids: CASSLEGQLYNEQFF. In nucleotides, the CDR3 is TGTGCCAGCAGCTTAGAGGGACAGCTCTACAATGAGCAGTTCTTC.

This sequence joins TRBV15 and TRBJ1-6; 9 nucleotides agree with TRBD1. Losses at the gene ends were 9 bases for V and 9 bases for J; bases not matched to a gene: 3. CDR1 is LNHNV and CDR2 is YYDKDF in the germline V gene (reference sequence). This CDR3 contains 12 residues. CDR3 residues: CATSTGGSPLHF. The CDR3 DNA is TGTGCCACTTCGACAGGGGGTTCACCCCTCCACTTT. The variable domain in full, completed from reference TRBV15 and TRBJ1-6, reads DAMVIQNPRYQVTQFGKPVTLSCSQTLNHNVMYWYQQKSSQAPKLLFHYYDKDFNNEADTPDNFQSRRPNTSFCFLDIRSPGLGDTAMYLCATSTGGSPLHFGNGTRLTVT.

The J gene is TRBJ1-2, the V gene TRBV5-1; tentative D call: TRBD1 (6 bases). Trimming took 0 bases from V and 3 from J, leaving 18 bases between them. This CDR3 contains 17 residues. CDR1 SGHRS and CDR2 YFSETQ come from the germline V gene. CDR3 region: CASSLELIRGGDYGYTF. Written as DNA, the CDR3 is TGCGCCAGCAGCTTGGAGCTTATACGAGGGGGAGACTATGGCTACACCTTC.

In nucleotides, the CDR3 is TGTGCCAGCAGTTCAAGACACCTGGACACTGAAGCTTTCTTT. This codes for CASSSRHLDTEAFF. The V gene is TRBV6-2 or TRBV6-3, the J gene TRBJ1-1; D is undetermined. The CDR3 has 14 amino acids. Between the trimmed V and J ends, which lost 4 bases and 3 bases, there was a span of 12 bases. Per the germline V gene, CDR1 is MNHEY and CDR2 is SVGEGT.

The gene calls are TRBV30 and TRBJ2-3, with D possibly TRBD1 on 6 matching bases. Germline CDR1 is GTSNPN and CDR2 is SVGIG (reference sequence). V was pared by 1 base and J by 1 base, with 9 bases between. The CDR3 extends over 14 amino acids. CDR3 in amino acids: CAWSAGGGTDTQYF. The CDR3 bases are TGTGCCTGGAGTGCTGGGGGCGGCACAGATACGCAGTATTTT.

The chain carries TRBV7-6 and TRBJ2-5; D is perhaps TRBD1 (6 bases). Germline CDR1 SGHVS, CDR2 FNYEAQ. CDR3 size: 15 residues. V was clipped by 5 bases and J by 4 bases, with 17 bases between them. CDR3 sequence (DNA): TGTGCCAGCAGCCTGTACAGGGAGAGGGCAGAGACCCAGTACTTC. It encodes CASSLYRERAETQYF.

This clone was recorded a few times. This rearrangement joins TRBV5-1 to TRBJ1-2; 8 bases line up with TRBD1. CDR1 and CDR2 (germline): SGHRS, YFSETQ. Germline trimming cut 0 bases from V and 5 bases from J; bases unmatched to any gene: 6. This CDR3 comprises 15 residues. The CDR3 here is CASSLGQGARYGYTF. The CDR3 region has the DNA TGCGCCAGCAGCTTGGGTCAGGGGGCTCGGTATGGCTACACCTTC.

This clone occurred a few times. The V gene is TRBV18, the J gene TRBJ2-5; D is undetermined. This CDR3 has 12 amino acids. V shed 3 bases and J shed 2 bases, with 4 bases lying between them. CDR1 is KGHSH, CDR2 LQKENI, per germline. The CDR3 nucleotides read TGTGCCAGCTCACCGTCTCAAGAGACCCAGTACTTC. Translating gives CASSPSQETQYF.

The J gene is TRBJ1-2, the V gene TRBV2; 7 nucleotides match TRBD1. Germline loops: CDR1 SNHLY, CDR2 FYNNEI. The V and J ends lost 2 bases and 7 bases, in that order; junction bases with no gene match: 4. CDR3 length: 13 residues. The CDR3: CASSENRGGGYTF. CDR3 in DNA: TGTGCCAGCAGTGAAAACAGGGGTGGTGGCTACACCTTC.

V is TRBV19 and J is TRBJ1-2; 12 nucleotides line up with TRBD1. Germline V gene sequence: CDR1 LNHDA, CDR2 SQIVND (reference sequence). Trimming removed 5 bases from V and 4 bases from J; junction bases left unmatched: 11. The CDR3 contains 17 residues. The CDR3 sequence: CASSAGTGGVLTYGYTF. CDR3 in DNA: TGTGCCAGTAGTGCTGGGACAGGGGGCGTCTTGACCTATGGCTACACCTTC. Together with reference TRBV19 and TRBJ1-2, the CDR3 gives the full variable domain: DGGITQSPKYLFRKEGQNVTLSCEQNLNHDAMYWYRQDPGQGLRLIYYSQIVNDFQKGDIAEGYSVSREKKESFPLTVTSAQKNPTAFYLCASSAGTGGVLTYGYTFGSGTRLTVV.

The V and J genes are TRBV6-5 and TRBJ1-1; 12 bases are a match to TRBD1. Losses at the gene ends were 8 bases for V and 8 bases for J; bases not matched to a gene: 9. CDR3 length: 14 amino acids. Germline CDR1 reads MNHEY; CDR2 reads SVGAGI. In nucleotides, the CDR3 is TGTGCCAGCCCCCCGGGACAGGGGGCGGAGGAAGCTTTCTTT. Protein: CASPPGQGAEEAFF.

The chain carries TRBV3-1 (or the pseudogene TRBV3-2) and TRBJ1-2; 11 positions agree with TRBD1. The V segment lost 1 base and the J segment 8 bases; nucleotides outside the gene matches: 9. The CDR3 sequence is 16 residues long. Germline V CDR1 and CDR2: LGHDT, YNNKEL (reference sequence). CDR3 in DNA: TGTGCCAGCAGCCAAGTTTCTGGACAGGGGGCGGAGGGCTACACCTTC. It specifies CASSQVSGQGAEGYTF.

The chain recombines TRBV3-1 (or the pseudogene TRBV3-2) with TRBJ2-7, with unresolved D. From germline, CDR1 is LGHDT and CDR2 YNNKEL (reference sequence). The CDR3 covers 11 residues. Trimming cost V 4 bases and J 4 bases, with 5 bases left between them. Here the CDR3 reads CASSRQYEQYF. Written as DNA, the CDR3 is TGTGCCAGCAGCCGTCAATACGAGCAGTACTTC.

The chain couples TRBV7-9 to TRBJ2-5, with D perhaps matching TRBD1 (6 bases). V was pared by 1 base and J by 5 bases, with 8 bases between. Germline CDR1 is SEHNR and CDR2 is FQNEAQ (reference sequence). The CDR3 extends over 13 amino acids. The CDR3 DNA reads TGTGCCAGCAGCTTAGGACAGGCGGAGACCCAGTACTTC. It specifies CASSLGQAETQYF.

V and J are TRBV18 and TRBJ2-7, with D perhaps matching TRBD2 (6 bases). This CDR3 is built from 12 residues. V lost 10 bases to trimming and J lost 0 bases, with 10 bases between them. CDR1 KGHSH and CDR2 LQKENI come from the germline V gene. This CDR3 reads CATRGLSYEQYF. The CDR3 DNA reads TGTGCCACGCGGGGACTCTCCTACGAGCAGTACTTC.

V usage is TRBV19 and J usage is TRBJ2-1; TRBD2 agrees at 7 bases. V gave up 2 bases and J gave up 8 bases; unmatched junction bases: 9. The CDR3 totals 15 residues. Germline lookup yields CDR1 LNHDA and CDR2 SQIVND (reference sequence). CDR3 residues: CASSILGTNFDEQFF. CDR3 in DNA: TGTGCCAGTAGTATACTCGGGACTAATTTCGATGAGCAGTTCTTC. Full variable domain (outside the CDR3, taken from reference TRBV19 and TRBJ2-1): DGGITQSPKYLFRKEGQNVTLSCEQNLNHDAMYWYRQDPGQGLRLIYYSQIVNDFQKGDIAEGYSVSREKKESFPLTVTSAQKNPTAFYLCASSILGTNFDEQFFGPGTRLTVL.

This clone was found a few times. The chain couples TRBV5-1 to TRBJ2-2, with D perhaps TRBD1 (6 bases). This CDR3 has 15 amino acids. Trimming stripped 4 bases from V and 0 bases from J, with 10 bases between. The germline V gene encodes CDR1 SGHRS and CDR2 YFSETQ. The CDR3 here is CASSKDSPNTGELFF. CDR3 DNA: TGCGCCAGCAGCAAGGACAGCCCGAACACCGGGGAGCTGTTTTTT.

V usage is TRBV29-1 and J usage is TRBJ1-2, with 9 bases that match TRBD1. CDR1 is SQVTM, CDR2 ANQGSEA, per germline. V gave up 4 bases and J gave up 4 bases; unmatched junction bases: 10. This CDR3 comprises 15 residues. The CDR3 here is CSVALGTGIIYGYTF. The CDR3 DNA reads as TGCAGCGTTGCCCTGGGGACAGGGATCATCTATGGCTACACCTTC.

Points on this clone: Other DNA sequences in the sample encode the same CDR3. CDR3 in amino acids: CASSLERNQPQHF. CDR3 nucleotides: TGTGCCAGCAGCTTAGAACGGAATCAGCCCCAGCATTTT. V is TRBV7-2 and J is TRBJ1-5; D is uncertain. The V gene lost 1 base and the J gene lost 4 bases, with 5 bases spanning the gap. The CDR3 totals 13 residues. Per germline, CDR1 SGHTA and CDR2 FQGNSA.